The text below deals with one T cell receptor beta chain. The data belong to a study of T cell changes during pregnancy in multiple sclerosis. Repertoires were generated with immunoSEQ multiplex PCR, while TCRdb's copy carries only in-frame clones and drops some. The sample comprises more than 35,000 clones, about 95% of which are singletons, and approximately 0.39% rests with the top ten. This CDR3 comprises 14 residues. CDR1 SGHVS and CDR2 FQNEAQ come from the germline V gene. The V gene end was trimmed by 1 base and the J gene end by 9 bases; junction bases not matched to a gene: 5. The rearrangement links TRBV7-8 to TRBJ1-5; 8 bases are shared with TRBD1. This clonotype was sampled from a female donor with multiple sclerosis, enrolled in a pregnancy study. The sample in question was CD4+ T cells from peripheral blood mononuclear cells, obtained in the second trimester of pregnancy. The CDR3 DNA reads TGTGCCAGCAGCTTAGTAGGACAGGGTGCGCCCCAGCATTTT. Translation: CASSLVGQGAPQHF.